This T cell receptor (beta chain) was recovered during a study of cytomegalovirus exposure and HLA in healthy donors. The CDR3 totals 17 residues. V shed 4 bases, J shed 0 bases, and the junction held 9 bases outside the gene matches. Germline CDR1 reads SGHRS; CDR2 reads YFSETQ. PCR amplification relied on 60 Vbeta primers (plus 13 Jbeta primers). TCRdb's copy holds only in-frame clones and misses some; the assay was immunoSEQ multiplex PCR. The data show some 200,000 clones, about four fifths seen once. This receptor was taken from a woman aged 50 to 65 in good health and CMV-seropositive. Sequenced input: PBMCs. The gene calls are TRBV5-1 and TRBJ2-3, with TRBD2 matching over 9 bases. The CDR3 loop reads CASSGGTSSSSTDTQYF. The CDR3 nucleotides read TGCGCCAGCAGCGGGGGGACTAGCAGCTCTAGCACAGATACGCAGTATTTT. Filled out from reference TRBV5-1 and TRBJ2-3, the complete variable domain reads KAGVTQTPRYLIKTRGQQVTLSCSPISGHRSVSWYQQTPGQGLQFLFEYFSETQRNKGNFPGRFSGRQFSNSRSEMNVSTLELGDSALYLCASSGGTSSSSTDTQYFGPGTRLTVL.